Many counts were recorded for the clone carrying this T cell receptor (beta chain). The library came from three nested PCR rounds adapted from ARM-PCR protocols. One entry per CDR3 protein results from TCRdb running MiXCR on the multiplex PCR reads. The sample has more than 35,000 distinct CDR3 sequences, roughly 60% seen once. This sample stems from a study of tumor and adjacent non-tumor tissue in lung cancer. Study background: The patients, some ten men and about five women, were roughly 30 to 76 with stage I to III disease.

The template was RNA from unsorted bulk tissue. This non-tumor lung sample came from over 3 cm beyond the tumor edge. The CDR3 runs 14 residues. Trimming took 7 bases from V and 4 from J; bases not matched to a gene: 8. The V gene's germline CDR1 is SGHRS and CDR2 YFSETQ. V usage is TRBV5-1 and J usage is TRBJ1-2, with 9 bases aligning to TRBD1. The clonotype originates from a woman in her 40s with non-small cell lung cancer. Sequenced input: distant non-tumor lung tissue. This chain's CDR3 is CASSYRGRSYGYTF. The DNA of the CDR3 is TGCGCCAGCTCCTACAGGGGGCGCAGCTATGGCTACACCTTC.